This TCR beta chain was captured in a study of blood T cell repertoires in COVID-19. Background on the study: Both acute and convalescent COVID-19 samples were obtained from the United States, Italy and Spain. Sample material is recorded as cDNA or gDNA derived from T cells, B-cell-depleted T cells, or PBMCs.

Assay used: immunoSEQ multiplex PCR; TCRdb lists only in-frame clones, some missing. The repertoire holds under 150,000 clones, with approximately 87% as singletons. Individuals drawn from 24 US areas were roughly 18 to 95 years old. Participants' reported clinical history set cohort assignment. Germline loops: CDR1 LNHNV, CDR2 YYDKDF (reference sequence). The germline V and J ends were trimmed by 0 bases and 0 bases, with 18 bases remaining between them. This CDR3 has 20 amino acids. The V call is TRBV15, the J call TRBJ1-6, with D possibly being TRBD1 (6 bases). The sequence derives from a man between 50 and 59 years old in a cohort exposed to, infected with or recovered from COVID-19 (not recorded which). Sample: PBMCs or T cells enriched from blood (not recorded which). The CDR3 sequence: CATSRDRAGALSSYNSPLHF. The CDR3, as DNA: TGTGCCACCAGCAGAGATCGGGCAGGGGCTCTGAGCTCCTATAATTCACCCCTCCACTTT.